A selection of T cell receptor beta chains follows, all from one sample in a study of T cell responses to AZD1222 COVID-19 vaccine. Sequenced by immunoSEQ multiplex PCR; TCRdb stores in-frame clones only, minus some. This sample has about 110,000 clones, with roughly 90% found just once. The sample in question was peripheral blood, obtained on day 0 of AZD1222 vaccination. The source of these receptors is an adult in good health. The CDR3 runs from the conserved cysteine through the conserved F or W. A D gene is named only where the DNA matches it firmly. Only some rows state a clone size, as once, few, many or a class for expanded clones.

>14|TRBJ2-7|.|TRBD1|TRBV7-2
CASSSGQGWFEQYF
TGTGCCAGCAGCTCGGGACAGGGATGGTTCGAGCAGTACTTC
>13|TRBJ2-1|.|TRBD1|TRBV18
CASSPPGGNEQFF
TGTGCCAGCTCACCCCCAGGGGGCAATGAGCAGTTCTTC
>15|TRBJ2-1|.|TRBD2|TRBV19
CASSTRGGGYNEQFF
TGTGCCAGTAGTACCCGCGGGGGGGGCTACAATGAGCAGTTCTTC
>15|TRBJ1-2|.|TRBD1|TRBV27
CASSFDATGGGGYTF
TGTGCCAGCAGTTTCGATGCGACAGGGGGCGGCGGCTACACCTTC
>15|TRBJ1-4|.|.|TRBV6-5
CASRGPGEANEKLFF
TGTGCCAGCCGGGGGCCAGGGGAGGCTAATGAAAAACTGTTTTTT
>17|TRBJ1-1|.|.|TRBV4-1
CASSQDLADQRNTEAFF
TGCGCCAGCAGCCAAGATCTTGCGGACCAGAGGAACACTGAAGCTTTCTTT
>16|TRBJ1-1|.|TRBD1|TRBV19
CASSMDRGSMNTEAFF
TGTGCCAGTAGTATGGACAGGGGTTCCATGAACACTGAAGCTTTCTTT
>15|TRBJ2-2|.|.|TRBV5-1
CASSRDISGSGELFF
TGCGCCAGCAGCCGGGACATTTCGGGATCCGGGGAGCTGTTTTTT
>16|TRBJ1-1|.|TRBD1|TRBV28
CASSSGTGGLSTEAFF
TGTGCCAGCAGTTCCGGGACAGGGGGCTTGAGCACTGAAGCTTTCTTT
>14|TRBJ1-5|.|TRBD1|TRBV3-1/TRBV3-2
CASSRNRGGQPQHF
TGTGCCAGCAGCCGCAACAGGGGAGGTCAGCCCCAGCATTTT
>15|TRBJ2-1|few|TRBD2|TRBV11-3
CASSLTLALYNEQFF
TGTGCCAGCAGCTTAACACTAGCGCTCTACAATGAGCAGTTCTTC
>16|TRBJ1-2|.|.|TRBV30
CAWSGGSTDRGYGYTF
TGTGCCTGGAGTGGGGGATCCACCGACCGGGGATATGGCTACACCTTC
>13|TRBJ1-2|.|TRBD1|TRBV5-4
CASSTGQGNGYTF
TGTGCCAGCAGCACAGGACAGGGGAATGGCTACACCTTC
>12|TRBJ1-2|.|.|TRBV28
CASGIINYGYTF
TGTGCCAGCGGGATAATCAACTATGGCTACACCTTC
>15|TRBJ2-7|once|.|TRBV28
CASSLDAGLSYEQYF
TGTGCCAGCAGTTTGGACGCTGGGCTCTCCTACGAGCAGTACTTC
>14|TRBJ1-3|.|.|TRBV28
CASSFGQGGNTIYF
TGTGCCAGCAGTTTTGGCCAGGGAGGGAACACCATATATTTT
>14|TRBJ2-7|.|.|TRBV10-3
CAISEPRRAEGQYF
TGTGCCATCAGTGAGCCGAGGCGAGCGGAAGGGCAGTACTTC
>13|TRBJ1-5|once|.|TRBV19
CASSSRDPESQHF
TGTGCCAGTAGTAGCCGGGACCCCGAGTCCCAGCATTTT
>15|TRBJ1-5|once|.|TRBV4-1
CASSQEPVSNQPQHF
TGCGCCAGCAGCCAAGAGCCCGTTAGCAATCAGCCCCAGCATTTT
>15|TRBJ2-7|.|TRBD2|TRBV5-1
CASSFSAGGSYEQYF
TGCGCCAGCAGCTTCTCGGCGGGGGGGTCCTACGAGCAGTACTTC
>14|TRBJ1-1|.|.|TRBV11-3
CASSPAREGTEAFF
TGTGCCAGCAGCCCCGCACGAGAAGGGACTGAAGCTTTCTTT
>16|TRBJ1-5|.|.|TRBV15
CATSRDTWYSNQPQHF
TGTGCCACCAGCAGGGATACATGGTATAGCAATCAGCCCCAGCATTTT
>15|TRBJ1-5|once|.|TRBV5-1
CASSLEGRDVQPQHF
TGCGCCAGCAGCTTGGAGGGCAGGGATGTTCAGCCCCAGCATTTT
>15|TRBJ1-6|.|.|TRBV9
CASSALGSDNSPLHF
TGTGCCAGCAGCGCGCTCGGTTCGGATAATTCACCCCTCCACTTT
>15|TRBJ1-2|.|.|TRBV5-1
CASSQLPTAGYGYTF
TGCGCCAGCAGCCAGCTGCCGACAGCTGGCTATGGCTACACCTTC
>13|TRBJ1-4|.|.|TRBV7-9
CASSKNPREKLFF
TGTGCCAGCAGCAAAAACCCCCGTGAAAAACTGTTTTTT
>18|TRBJ1-3|.|.|TRBV5-1
CASSAQGTQILTGNTIYF
TGCGCCAGCAGCGCTCAAGGGACCCAGATTTTGACTGGAAACACCATATATTTT
>15|TRBJ1-1|.|TRBD1|TRBV5-6
CASSFPGGAYTEAFF
TGTGCCAGCAGCTTTCCAGGGGGCGCGTACACTGAAGCTTTCTTT
>14|TRBJ2-1|.|TRBD2|TRBV10-3
CAISEILAGNEQFF
TGTGCCATCAGTGAGATACTAGCGGGCAATGAGCAGTTCTTC
>15|TRBJ2-5|.|.|TRBV7-6
CASSLLGGYQETQYF
TGTGCCAGCAGCCTCCTCGGAGGGTACCAAGAGACCCAGTACTTC
>13|TRBJ1-3|.|TRBD1|TRBV2
CASSPDRENTIYF
TGTGCCAGCAGTCCGGACAGGGAAAACACCATATATTTT
>15|TRBJ1-2|.|.|TRBV28
CASNYGSRRLYGYTF
TGTGCCAGCAATTACGGGTCTCGGCGACTTTATGGCTACACCTTC
>12|TRBJ1-2|.|.|TRBV12-3/TRBV12-4
CASSSDFFGYTF
TGTGCCAGCAGTTCGGACTTTTTCGGCTACACCTTC
>14|TRBJ1-1|.|TRBD1|TRBV6-5
CASSPGQGGTEAFF
TGTGCCAGCAGCCCGGGACAGGGAGGAACTGAAGCTTTCTTT
>15|TRBJ1-6|.|.|TRBV28
CASVRETNNNSPLHF
TGTGCCAGCGTCAGGGAGACAAACAATAATTCACCCCTCCACTTT
>16|TRBJ2-2|.|.|TRBV7-8
CASSSRQNPQNRELFF
TGTGCCAGCAGCTCCCGACAGAATCCCCAAAATAGGGAGCTGTTTTTT
>15|TRBJ1-1|.|TRBD1|TRBV6-6
CASSKRQGSDTEAFF
TGTGCCAGCAGTAAGAGACAGGGGTCGGACACTGAAGCTTTCTTT
>12|TRBJ1-2|.|.|TRBV2
CASSLDSYGYTF
TGTGCCAGCAGTCTGGACAGCTATGGCTACACCTTC
>16|TRBJ1-4|.|.|TRBV6-5
CASSYYGRQTNEKLFF
TGTGCCAGCAGTTACTACGGACGGCAAACTAATGAAAAACTGTTTTTT
>15|TRBJ2-7|.|.|TRBV15
CATSREAQGNYEQYF
TGTGCCACCAGCAGAGAGGCTCAGGGTAACTACGAGCAGTACTTC
>14|TRBJ2-7|.|TRBD1|TRBV27
CASRWGQGAYEQYF
TGTGCCAGCAGGTGGGGACAGGGCGCCTACGAGCAGTACTTC
>14|TRBJ2-5|.|.|TRBV27
CASSLRTDQETQYF
TGTGCCAGCAGTTTAAGGACGGATCAAGAGACCCAGTACTTC
>16|TRBJ2-1|.|.|TRBV10-3
CAISEQRARADNEQFF
TGTGCCATCAGTGAGCAGAGGGCCAGGGCCGACAATGAGCAGTTCTTC
>14|TRBJ1-1|.|TRBD1|TRBV11-3
CASSSTGMNTEAFF
TGTGCCAGCAGCTCGACAGGGATGAACACTGAAGCTTTCTTT
>15|TRBJ2-1|.|.|TRBV5-5
CASSLGDTTYNEQFF
TGTGCCAGCAGCTTAGGGGACACCACCTACAATGAGCAGTTCTTC
>15|TRBJ2-7|.|TRBD2|TRBV18
CASSAGLAGAYEQYF
TGTGCCAGCTCAGCCGGACTAGCGGGGGCCTACGAGCAGTACTTC
>13|TRBJ2-7|.|.|TRBV30
CAWSYGQNYEQYF
TGTGCCTGGAGTTATGGGCAGAACTACGAGCAGTACTTC
>13|TRBJ1-2|.|TRBD1|TRBV5-4
CASSRGQNYGYTF
TGTGCCAGCAGCAGGGGACAGAACTATGGCTACACCTTC
>14|TRBJ1-6|.|.|TRBV6-5
CASQTGTRNSPLHF
TGTGCCAGCCAAACCGGGACAAGAAATTCACCCCTCCACTTT
>15|TRBJ1-1|.|.|TRBV9
CASSVVAGVNTEAFF
TGTGCCAGCAGCGTAGTAGCAGGGGTGAACACTGAAGCTTTCTTT
>14|TRBJ1-2|.|.|TRBV6-6
CASRTEGRGYGYTF
TGTGCCAGCAGAACCGAGGGGCGCGGCTATGGCTACACCTTC
>16|TRBJ1-3|.|.|TRBV7-8
CASSSSGRASGNTIYF
TGTGCCAGCAGCTCGTCCGGCAGGGCATCTGGAAACACCATATATTTT
>14|TRBJ2-3|.|TRBD1|TRBV5-1
CASAGTGSTDTQYF
TGCGCCAGCGCCGGGACAGGGTCCACAGATACGCAGTATTTT
>12|TRBJ1-2|.|.|TRBV19
CASTSGGAGYTF
TGTGCCAGTACATCGGGGGGGGCCGGCTACACCTTC
>16|TRBJ1-6|.|TRBD1|TRBV27
CASSYRGYSYNSPLHF
TGTGCCAGCAGTTACAGGGGCTACTCCTATAATTCACCCCTCCACTTT